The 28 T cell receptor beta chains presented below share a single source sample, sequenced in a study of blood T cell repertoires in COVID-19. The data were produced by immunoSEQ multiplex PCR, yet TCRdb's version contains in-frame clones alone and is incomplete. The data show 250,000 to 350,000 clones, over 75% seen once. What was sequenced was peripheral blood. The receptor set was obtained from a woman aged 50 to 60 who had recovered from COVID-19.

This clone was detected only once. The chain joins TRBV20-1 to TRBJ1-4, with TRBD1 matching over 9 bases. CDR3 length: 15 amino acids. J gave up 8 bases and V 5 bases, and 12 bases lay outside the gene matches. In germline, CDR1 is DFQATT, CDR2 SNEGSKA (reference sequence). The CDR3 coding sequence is TGCAGTGCTGGTGGTCCGGGACAGGGCACCGAAAAACTGTTTTTT. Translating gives CSAGGPGQGTEKLFF.

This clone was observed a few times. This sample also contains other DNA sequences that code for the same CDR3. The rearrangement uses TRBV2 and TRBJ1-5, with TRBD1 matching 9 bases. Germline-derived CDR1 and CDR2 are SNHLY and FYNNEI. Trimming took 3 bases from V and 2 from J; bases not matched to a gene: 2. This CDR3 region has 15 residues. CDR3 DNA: TGTGCCAGCAGTGACAGGACAGGGGGCAATCAGCCCCAGCATTTT. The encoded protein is CASSDRTGGNQPQHF.

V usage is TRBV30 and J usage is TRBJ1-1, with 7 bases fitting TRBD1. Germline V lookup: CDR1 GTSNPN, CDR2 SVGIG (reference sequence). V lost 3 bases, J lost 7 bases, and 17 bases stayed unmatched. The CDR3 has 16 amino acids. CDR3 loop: CAWREARYQGVGEAFF. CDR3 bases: TGTGCCTGGAGGGAAGCCAGATATCAGGGGGTCGGTGAAGCTTTCTTT.

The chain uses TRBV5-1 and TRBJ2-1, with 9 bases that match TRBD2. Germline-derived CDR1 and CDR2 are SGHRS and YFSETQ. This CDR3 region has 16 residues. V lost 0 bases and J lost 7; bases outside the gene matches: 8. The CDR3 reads CASSLEAGGPYNEQFF. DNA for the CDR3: TGCGCCAGCAGCTTGGAGGCGGGAGGGCCTTATAATGAGCAGTTCTTC.

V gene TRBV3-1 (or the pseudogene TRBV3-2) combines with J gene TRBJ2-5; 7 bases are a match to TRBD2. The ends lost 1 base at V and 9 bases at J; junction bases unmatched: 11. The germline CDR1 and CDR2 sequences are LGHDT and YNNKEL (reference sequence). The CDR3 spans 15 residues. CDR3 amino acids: CASSQGTGTKVAQYF. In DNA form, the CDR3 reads TGTGCCAGCAGCCAAGGGACTGGGACTAAGGTAGCCCAGTACTTC.

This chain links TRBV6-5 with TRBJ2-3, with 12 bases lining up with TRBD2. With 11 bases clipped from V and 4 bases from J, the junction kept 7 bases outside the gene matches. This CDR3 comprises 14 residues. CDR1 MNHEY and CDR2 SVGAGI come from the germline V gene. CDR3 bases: TGTGCCGCGTCTAGCGGGAGGGCGTCAGATACGCAGTATTTT. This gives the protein CAASSGRASDTQYF.

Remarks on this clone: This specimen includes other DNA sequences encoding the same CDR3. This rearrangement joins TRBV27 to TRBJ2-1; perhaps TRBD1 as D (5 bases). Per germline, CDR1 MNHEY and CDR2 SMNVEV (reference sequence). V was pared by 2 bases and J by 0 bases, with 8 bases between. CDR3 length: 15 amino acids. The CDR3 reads CASSLQGSSYNEQFF. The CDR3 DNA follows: TGTGCCAGCAGTTTACAGGGAAGCTCCTACAATGAGCAGTTCTTC.

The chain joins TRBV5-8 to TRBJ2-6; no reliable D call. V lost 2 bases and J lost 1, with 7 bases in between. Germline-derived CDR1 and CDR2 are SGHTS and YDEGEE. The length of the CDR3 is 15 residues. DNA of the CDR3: TGTGCCAGCAGCTTAACTTATTCTGGGGCCAACGTCCTGACTTTC. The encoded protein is CASSLTYSGANVLTF. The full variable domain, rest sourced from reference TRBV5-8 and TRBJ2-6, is EAGVTQSPTHLIKTRGQQATLRCSPISGHTSVYWYQQALGLGLQFLLWYDEGEERNRGNFPPRFSGRQFPNYSSELNVNALELEDSALYLCASSLTYSGANVLTFGAGSRLTVL.

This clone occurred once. The CDR3 DNA reads TGTGCCAGCTCACCGGGGACAGGGTCCACTGAAGCTTTCTTT. Its translation: CASSPGTGSTEAFF. This rearrangement joins TRBV18 to TRBJ1-1, with 9 nucleotides matching TRBD1. The CDR3 runs 14 residues. CDR1 is KGHSH and CDR2 is LQKENI in the germline V gene. With V trimmed by 3 bases and J by 4 bases, 3 bases remained unmatched.

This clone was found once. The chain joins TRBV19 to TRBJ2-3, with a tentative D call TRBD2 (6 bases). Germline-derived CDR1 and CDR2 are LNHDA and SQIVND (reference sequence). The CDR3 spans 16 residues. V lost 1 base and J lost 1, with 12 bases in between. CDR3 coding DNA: TGTGCCAGTAGTATAGGTTCGGGGGATGGCACAGATACGCAGTATTTT. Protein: CASSIGSGDGTDTQYF.

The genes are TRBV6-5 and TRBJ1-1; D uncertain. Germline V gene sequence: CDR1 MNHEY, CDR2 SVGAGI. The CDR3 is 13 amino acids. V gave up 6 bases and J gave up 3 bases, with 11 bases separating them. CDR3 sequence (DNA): TGTGCCAGCAGCTTAGACACGGACACTGAAGCTTTCTTT. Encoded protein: CASSLDTDTEAFF.

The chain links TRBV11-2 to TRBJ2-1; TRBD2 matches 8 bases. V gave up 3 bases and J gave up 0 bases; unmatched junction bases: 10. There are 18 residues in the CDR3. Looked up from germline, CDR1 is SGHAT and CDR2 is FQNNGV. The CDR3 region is CASSFSGRAVGSYNEQFF. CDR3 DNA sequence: TGTGCCAGCAGCTTCTCCGGGAGGGCCGTCGGCTCCTACAATGAGCAGTTCTTC.

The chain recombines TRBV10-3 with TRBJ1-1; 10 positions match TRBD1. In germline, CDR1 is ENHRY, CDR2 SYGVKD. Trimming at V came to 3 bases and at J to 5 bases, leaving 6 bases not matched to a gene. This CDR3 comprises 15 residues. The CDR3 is CAISDLGQGRTEAFF. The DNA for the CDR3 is TGTGCCATCAGTGATTTGGGACAGGGGCGGACTGAAGCTTTCTTT.

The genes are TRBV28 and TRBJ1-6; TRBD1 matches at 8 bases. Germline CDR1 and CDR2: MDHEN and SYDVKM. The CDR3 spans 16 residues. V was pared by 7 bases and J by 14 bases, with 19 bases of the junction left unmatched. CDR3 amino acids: CASTRPPRDRLGTLHF. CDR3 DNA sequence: TGTGCCAGCACCCGGCCTCCGCGGGACAGGTTGGGCACCCTCCACTTT.

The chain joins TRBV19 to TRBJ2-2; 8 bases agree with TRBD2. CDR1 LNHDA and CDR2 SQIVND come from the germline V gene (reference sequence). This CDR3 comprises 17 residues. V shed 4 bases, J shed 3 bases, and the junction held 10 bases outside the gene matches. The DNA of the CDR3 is TGTGCCAGTAGTACGTCGAGCGGGAGCGGTTACACCGGGGAGCTGTTTTTT. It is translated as CASSTSSGSGYTGELFF. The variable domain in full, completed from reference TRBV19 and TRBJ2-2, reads DGGITQSPKYLFRKEGQNVTLSCEQNLNHDAMYWYRQDPGQGLRLIYYSQIVNDFQKGDIAEGYSVSREKKESFPLTVTSAQKNPTAFYLCASSTSSGSGYTGELFFGEGSRLTVL.

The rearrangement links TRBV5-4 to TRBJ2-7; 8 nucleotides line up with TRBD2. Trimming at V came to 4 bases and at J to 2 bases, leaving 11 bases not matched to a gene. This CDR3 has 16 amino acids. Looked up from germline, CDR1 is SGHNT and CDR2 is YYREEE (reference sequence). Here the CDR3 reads CASSLAGGGLAYEQYF. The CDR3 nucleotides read TGTGCCAGCAGCCTAGCTGGTGGGGGACTAGCCTACGAGCAGTACTTC.

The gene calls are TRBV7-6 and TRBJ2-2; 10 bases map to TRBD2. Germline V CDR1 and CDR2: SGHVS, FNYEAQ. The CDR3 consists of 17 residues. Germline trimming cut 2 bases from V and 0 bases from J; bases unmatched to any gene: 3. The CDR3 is CASSLPSGRANTGELFF. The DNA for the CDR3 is TGTGCCAGCAGCTTACCTAGCGGGAGAGCGAACACCGGGGAGCTGTTTTTT.

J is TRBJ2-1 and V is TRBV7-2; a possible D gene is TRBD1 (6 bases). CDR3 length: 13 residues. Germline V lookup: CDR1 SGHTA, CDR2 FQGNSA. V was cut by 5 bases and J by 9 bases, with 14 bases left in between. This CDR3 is CASSPKGGIEQFF. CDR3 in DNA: TGTGCCAGCAGCCCCAAAGGGGGTATTGAGCAGTTCTTC.

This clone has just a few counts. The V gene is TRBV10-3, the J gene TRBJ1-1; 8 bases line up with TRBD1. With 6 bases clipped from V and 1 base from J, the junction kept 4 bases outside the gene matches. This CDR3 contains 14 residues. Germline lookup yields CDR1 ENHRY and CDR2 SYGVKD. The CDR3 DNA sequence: TGTGCCATCAGGGACAGGGACCCGAACACTGAAGCTTTCTTT. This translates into CAIRDRDPNTEAFF.

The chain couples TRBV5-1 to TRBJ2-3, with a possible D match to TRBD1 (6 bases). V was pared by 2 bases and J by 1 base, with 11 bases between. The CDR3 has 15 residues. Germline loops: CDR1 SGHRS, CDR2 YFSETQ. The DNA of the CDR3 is TGCGCCAGCAGCTTCGTGGACAGCCGCACAGATACGCAGTATTTT. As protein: CASSFVDSRTDTQYF.

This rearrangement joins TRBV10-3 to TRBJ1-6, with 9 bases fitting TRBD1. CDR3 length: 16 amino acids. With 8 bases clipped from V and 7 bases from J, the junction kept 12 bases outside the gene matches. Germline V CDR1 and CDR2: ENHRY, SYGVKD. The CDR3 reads CAIGEQGALQNSPLHF. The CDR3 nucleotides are TGTGCCATCGGCGAACAGGGGGCACTGCAAAATTCACCCCTCCACTTT.

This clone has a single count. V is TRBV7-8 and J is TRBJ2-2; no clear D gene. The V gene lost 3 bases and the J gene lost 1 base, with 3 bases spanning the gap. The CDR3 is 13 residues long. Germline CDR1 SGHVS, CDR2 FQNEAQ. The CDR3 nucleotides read TGTGCCAGCAGCTTCAAGAACACCGGGGAGCTGTTTTTT. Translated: CASSFKNTGELFF.

In DNA, the CDR3 is TGTGCCAGCGGCCCCCAGGGACTGCTCCAAGAGACCCAGTACTTC. This encodes CASGPQGLLQETQYF. This chain joins TRBV6-5 and TRBJ2-5; possibly TRBD2 for D (6 bases). Trimming stripped 8 bases from V and 1 base from J, with 17 bases between. Germline values: CDR1 MNHEY, CDR2 SVGAGI. This CDR3 comprises 15 residues.

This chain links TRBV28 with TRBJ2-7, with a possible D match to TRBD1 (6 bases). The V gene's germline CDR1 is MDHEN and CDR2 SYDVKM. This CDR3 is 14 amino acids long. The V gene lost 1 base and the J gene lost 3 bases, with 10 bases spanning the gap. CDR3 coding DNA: TGTGCCAGCAGTTTATCTACAGGGTTCTACGAGCAGTACTTC. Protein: CASSLSTGFYEQYF. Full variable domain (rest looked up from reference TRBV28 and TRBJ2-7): DVKVTQSSRYLVKRTGEKVFLECVQDMDHENMFWYRQDPGLGLRLIYFSYDVKMKEKGDIPEGYSVSREKKERFSLILESASTNQTSMYLCASSLSTGFYEQYFGPGTRLTVT.

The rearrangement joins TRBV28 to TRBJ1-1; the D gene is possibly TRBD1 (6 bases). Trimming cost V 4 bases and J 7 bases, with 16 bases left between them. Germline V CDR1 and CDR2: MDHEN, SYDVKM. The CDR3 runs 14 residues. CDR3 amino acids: CASSSRDGQYEAFF. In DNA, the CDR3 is TGTGCCAGCAGTTCCCGGGACGGACAGTATGAAGCTTTCTTT.

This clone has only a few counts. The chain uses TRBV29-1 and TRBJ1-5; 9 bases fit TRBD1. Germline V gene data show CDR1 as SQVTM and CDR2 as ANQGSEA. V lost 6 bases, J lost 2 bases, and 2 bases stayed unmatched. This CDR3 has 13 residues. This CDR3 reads CSVGDRGNQPQHF. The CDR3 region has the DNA TGCAGCGTGGGGGACAGGGGCAATCAGCCCCAGCATTTT.

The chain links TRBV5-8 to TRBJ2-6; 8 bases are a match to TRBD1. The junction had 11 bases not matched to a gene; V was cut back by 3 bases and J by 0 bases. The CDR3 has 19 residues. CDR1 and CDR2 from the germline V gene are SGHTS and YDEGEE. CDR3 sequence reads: CASSSNLGQAVSGANVLTF. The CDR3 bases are TGTGCCAGCAGCTCGAACCTGGGACAGGCGGTCTCTGGGGCCAACGTCCTGACTTTC.

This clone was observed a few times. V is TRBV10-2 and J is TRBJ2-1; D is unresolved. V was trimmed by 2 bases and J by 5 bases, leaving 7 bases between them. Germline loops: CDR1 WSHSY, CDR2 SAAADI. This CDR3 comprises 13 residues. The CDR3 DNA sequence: TGCGCCAGCAGTGAGCAGTCCGACAATGAGCAGTTCTTC. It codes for CASSEQSDNEQFF.